This T cell receptor beta chain originates from a study of identical twins. Germline V gives CDR1 LGHDT, CDR2 YNNKEL (reference sequence). V was pared by 4 bases and J by 1 base, with 16 bases between. The CDR3 contains 16 residues. Ten or more counts support this clonotype. TCRdb re-derived calls from the 5' RACE reads in MiXCR, one entry per CDR3 protein. The sample consists of about 220,000 distinct CDR3 sequences, 5.5% to 7.5% of them appearing once. A further study also used this sample, focusing on T cells expressing NK-cell markers.

The source of this sequence is a woman aged 18 to 35 in good health. The V call is TRBV3-1, the J call TRBJ2-5; D may be TRBD2 (5 bases). What was sequenced was CD8+ T cells sorted from blood. The CDR3, as DNA: TGTGCCAGCAGCCTTTCGTTGGGCGGACTCCAAGAGACCCAGTACTTC. Residues: CASSLSLGGLQETQYF.